The clone carrying this TCR beta chain has only a few counts. Its antigen is as yet unknown. TCRdb reanalysed the reads using MiXCR and keeps one entry per CDR3 protein. The sample lists around 550,000 distinct CDR3 sequences, around 27% occurring once. These data originate in a study of T cell repertoires in cytomegalovirus infection. Study information: Indications of both CMV infection and matching HLA type were provided by public TCR beta signatures.

The study, taken as a whole, reports: HLA-C-restricted CMV clonotypes gave the most frequent clonotype in two of eight donors.

The sample taken for sequencing was PBMCs. The source of this sequence is a human donor in good health (CMV status not recorded). Some clones in this sample may be carry-over from other donors' samples.

This chain's CDR3 is CASSLRRGLGYTF. CDR3 DNA sequence: TGTGCCAGCAGTTTAAGAAGGGGGCTTGGCTACACCTTC. V is TRBV12-3 or TRBV12-4 and J is TRBJ1-2; 7 bases align to TRBD1. This CDR3 is built from 13 residues. The trim removed 2 bases at V and 7 bases at J, leaving 4 bases unmatched.